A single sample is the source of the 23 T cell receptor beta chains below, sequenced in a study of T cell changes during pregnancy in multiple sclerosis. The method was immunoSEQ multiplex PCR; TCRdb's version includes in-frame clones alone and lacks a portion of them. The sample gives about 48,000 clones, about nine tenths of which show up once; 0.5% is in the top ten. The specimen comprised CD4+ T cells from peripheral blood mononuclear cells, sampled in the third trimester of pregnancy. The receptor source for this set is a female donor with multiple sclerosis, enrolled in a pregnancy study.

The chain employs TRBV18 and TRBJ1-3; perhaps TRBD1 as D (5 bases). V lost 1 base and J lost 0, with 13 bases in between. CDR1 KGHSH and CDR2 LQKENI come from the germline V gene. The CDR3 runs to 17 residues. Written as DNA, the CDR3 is TGTGCCAGCTCACCACAGGCAGGGCCGAGCTCTGGAAACACCATATATTTT. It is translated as CASSPQAGPSSGNTIYF.

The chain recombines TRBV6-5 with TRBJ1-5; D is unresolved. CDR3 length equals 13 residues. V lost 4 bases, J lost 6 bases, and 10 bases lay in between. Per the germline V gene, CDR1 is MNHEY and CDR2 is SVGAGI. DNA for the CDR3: TGTGCCAGCAGTTTGCGTGATGGTCAGCCCCAGCATTTT. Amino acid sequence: CASSLRDGQPQHF.

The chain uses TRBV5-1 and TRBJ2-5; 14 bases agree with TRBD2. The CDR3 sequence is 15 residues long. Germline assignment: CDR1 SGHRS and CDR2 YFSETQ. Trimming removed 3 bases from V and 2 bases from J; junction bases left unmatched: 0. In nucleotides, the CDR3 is TGCGCCAGCAGCTGGACTAGCGGGGGGCAAGAGACCCAGTACTTC. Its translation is CASSWTSGGQETQYF.

The CDR3 spells CASSQGRVTGGNQPQHF. CDR3 nucleotides: TGTGCCAGCAGCCAAGGAAGGGTTACAGGGGGCAATCAGCCCCAGCATTTT. The chain recombines TRBV4-2 with TRBJ1-5; TRBD1 matches at 7 bases. The CDR3 length is 17 residues. The germline V gene encodes CDR1 LGHNA and CDR2 YNFKEQ. The J segment lost 2 bases and the V segment lost 1 base, leaving 8 bases of the junction unmatched.

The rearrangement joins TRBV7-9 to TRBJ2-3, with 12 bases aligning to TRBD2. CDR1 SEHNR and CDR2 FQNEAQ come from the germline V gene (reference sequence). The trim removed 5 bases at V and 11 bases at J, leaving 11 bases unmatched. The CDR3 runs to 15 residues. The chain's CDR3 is CASSPRLAGDPGQYF. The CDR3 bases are TGTGCCAGCAGCCCCAGACTAGCGGGGGACCCGGGGCAGTATTTT.

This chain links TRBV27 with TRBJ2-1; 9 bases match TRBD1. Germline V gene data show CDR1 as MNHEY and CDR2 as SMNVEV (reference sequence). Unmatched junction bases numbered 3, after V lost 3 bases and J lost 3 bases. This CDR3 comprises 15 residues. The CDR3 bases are TGTGCCAGCAGTTTGGTGACAGGGGGCTACAATGAGCAGTTCTTC. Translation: CASSLVTGGYNEQFF.

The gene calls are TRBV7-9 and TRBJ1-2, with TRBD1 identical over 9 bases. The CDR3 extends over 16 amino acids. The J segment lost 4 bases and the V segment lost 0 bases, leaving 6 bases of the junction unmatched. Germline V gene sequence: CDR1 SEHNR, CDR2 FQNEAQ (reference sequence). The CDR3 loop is CASSLAKGQGSYGYTF. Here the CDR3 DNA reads TGTGCCAGCAGCTTAGCGAAGGGACAGGGTAGCTATGGCTACACCTTC.

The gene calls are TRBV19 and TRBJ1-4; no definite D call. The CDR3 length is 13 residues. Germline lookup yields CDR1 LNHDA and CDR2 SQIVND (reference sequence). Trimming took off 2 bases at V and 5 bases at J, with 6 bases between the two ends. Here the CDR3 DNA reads TGTGCCAGTAGTATACGTGTAAATGAAAAACTGTTTTTT. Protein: CASSIRVNEKLFF.

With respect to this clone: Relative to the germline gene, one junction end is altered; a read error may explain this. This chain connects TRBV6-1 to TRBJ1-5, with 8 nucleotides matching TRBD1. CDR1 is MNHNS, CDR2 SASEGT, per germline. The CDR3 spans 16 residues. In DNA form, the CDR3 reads TGTGCCAGCATTGAATTTCTGAGACAGGGGCATCAGCCCCAGCATTTT. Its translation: CASIEFLRQGHQPQHF.

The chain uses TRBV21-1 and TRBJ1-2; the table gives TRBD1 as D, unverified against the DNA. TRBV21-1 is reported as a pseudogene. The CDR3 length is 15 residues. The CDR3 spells CASSIRTGANWGYTF. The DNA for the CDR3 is TGTGCCAGCAGCATCCGGACAGGGGCTAACTGGGGCTACACCTTC.

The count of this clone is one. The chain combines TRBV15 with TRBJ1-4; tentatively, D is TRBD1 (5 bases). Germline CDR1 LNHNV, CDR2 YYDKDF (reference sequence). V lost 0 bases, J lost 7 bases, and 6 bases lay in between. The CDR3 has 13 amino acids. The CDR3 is CATSRDRVEKLFF. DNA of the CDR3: TGTGCCACCAGCAGAGACAGGGTTGAAAAACTGTTTTTT.

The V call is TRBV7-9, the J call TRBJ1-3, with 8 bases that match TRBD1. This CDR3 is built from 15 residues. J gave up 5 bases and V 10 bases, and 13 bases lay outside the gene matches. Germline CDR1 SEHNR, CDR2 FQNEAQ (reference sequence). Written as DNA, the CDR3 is TGTGCCATCCTAGCCTCCAGGGGGCTTAGAAACACCATATATTTT. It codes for CAILASRGLRNTIYF.

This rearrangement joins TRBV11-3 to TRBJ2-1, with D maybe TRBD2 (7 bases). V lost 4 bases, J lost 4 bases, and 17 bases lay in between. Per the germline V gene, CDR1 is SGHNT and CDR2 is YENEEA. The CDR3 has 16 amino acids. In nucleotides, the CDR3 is TGTGCCAGCAGCTCCCAGGGTCGGGGGGCATACAATGAGCAGTTCTTC. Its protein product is CASSSQGRGAYNEQFF. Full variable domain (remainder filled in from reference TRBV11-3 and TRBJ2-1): EAGVVQSPRYKIIEKKQPVAFWCNPISGHNTLYWYLQNLGQGPELLIRYENEEAVDDSQLPKDRFSAERLKGVDSTLKIQPAELGDSAVYLCASSSQGRGAYNEQFFGPGTRLTVL.

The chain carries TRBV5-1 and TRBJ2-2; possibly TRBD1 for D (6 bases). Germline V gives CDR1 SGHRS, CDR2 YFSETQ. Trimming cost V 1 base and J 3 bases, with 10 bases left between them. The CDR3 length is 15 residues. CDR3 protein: CASSLLQGYTGELFF. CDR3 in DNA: TGCGCCAGCAGCTTGTTACAGGGATACACCGGGGAGCTGTTTTTT.

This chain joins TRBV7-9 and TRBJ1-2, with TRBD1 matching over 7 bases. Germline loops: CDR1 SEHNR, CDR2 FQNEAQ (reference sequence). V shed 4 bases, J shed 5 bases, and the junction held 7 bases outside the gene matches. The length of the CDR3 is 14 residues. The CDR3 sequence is CASSWDSDSYGYTF. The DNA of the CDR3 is TGTGCCAGCAGCTGGGACAGCGACTCTTATGGCTACACCTTC.

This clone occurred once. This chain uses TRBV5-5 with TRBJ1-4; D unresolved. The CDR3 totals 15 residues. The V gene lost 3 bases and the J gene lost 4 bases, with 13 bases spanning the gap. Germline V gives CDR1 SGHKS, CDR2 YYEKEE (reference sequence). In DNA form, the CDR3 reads TGTGCCAGCAGCTCATTTAGCGCAGATAATGAAAAACTGTTTTTT. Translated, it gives CASSSFSADNEKLFF.

The CDR3 loop is CASSPRIAGGSLQETQYF. The CDR3 bases are TGTGCCAGCTCACCGAGGATAGCGGGGGGGTCCTTACAAGAGACCCAGTACTTC. V and J are TRBV18 and TRBJ2-5; 11 positions match TRBD2. Per the germline V gene, CDR1 is KGHSH and CDR2 is LQKENI. CDR3 length equals 18 residues. V gave up 3 bases and J gave up 2 bases; unmatched junction bases: 11.

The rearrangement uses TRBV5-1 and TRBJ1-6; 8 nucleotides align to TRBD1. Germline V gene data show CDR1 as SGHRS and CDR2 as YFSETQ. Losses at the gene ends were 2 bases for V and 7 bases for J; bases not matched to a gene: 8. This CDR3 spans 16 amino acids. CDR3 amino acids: CASSLGQGGGNSPLHF. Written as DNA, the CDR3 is TGCGCCAGCAGCTTAGGACAGGGCGGAGGAAATTCACCCCTCCACTTT.

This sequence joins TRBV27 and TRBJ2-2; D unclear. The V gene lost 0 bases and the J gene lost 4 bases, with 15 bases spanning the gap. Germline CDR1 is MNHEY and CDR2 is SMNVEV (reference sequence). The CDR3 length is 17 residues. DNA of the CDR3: TGTGCCAGCAGTTTATCCTACCGAGGCGTCGTCACCGGGGAGCTGTTTTTT. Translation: CASSLSYRGVVTGELFF.

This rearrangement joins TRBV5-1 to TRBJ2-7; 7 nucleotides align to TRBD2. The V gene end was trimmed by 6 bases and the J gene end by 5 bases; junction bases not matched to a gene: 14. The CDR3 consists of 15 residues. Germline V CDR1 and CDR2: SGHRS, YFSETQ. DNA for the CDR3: TGCGCCAGCACCCCGGGGGGTAACTACGTGCACGAGCAGTACTTC. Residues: CASTPGGNYVHEQYF. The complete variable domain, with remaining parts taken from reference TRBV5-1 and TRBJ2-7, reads KAGVTQTPRYLIKTRGQQVTLSCSPISGHRSVSWYQQTPGQGLQFLFEYFSETQRNKGNFPGRFSGRQFSNSRSEMNVSTLELGDSALYLCASTPGGNYVHEQYFGPGTRLTVT.

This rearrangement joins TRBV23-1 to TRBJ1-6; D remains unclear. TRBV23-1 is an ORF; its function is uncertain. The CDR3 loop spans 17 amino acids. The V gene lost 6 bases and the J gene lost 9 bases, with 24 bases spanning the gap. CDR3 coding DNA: TGCGCCAGCAGGGCTTCATGTTTAGGACGGGATGGTTCACCCCTCCACTTT. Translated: CASRASCLGRDGSPLHF.

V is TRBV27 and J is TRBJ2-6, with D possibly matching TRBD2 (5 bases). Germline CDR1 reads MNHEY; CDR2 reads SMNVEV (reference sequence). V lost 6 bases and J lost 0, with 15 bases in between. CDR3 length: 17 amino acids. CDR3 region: CASRSARGVSGANVLTF. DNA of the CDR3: TGTGCCAGCAGAAGTGCCCGGGGAGTCTCTGGGGCCAACGTCCTGACTTTC. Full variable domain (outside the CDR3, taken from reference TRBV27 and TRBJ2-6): EAQVTQNPRYLITVTGKKLTVTCSQNMNHEYMSWYRQDPGLGLRQIYYSMNVEVTDKGDVPEGYKVSRKEKRNFPLILESPSPNQTSLYFCASRSARGVSGANVLTFGAGSRLTVL.

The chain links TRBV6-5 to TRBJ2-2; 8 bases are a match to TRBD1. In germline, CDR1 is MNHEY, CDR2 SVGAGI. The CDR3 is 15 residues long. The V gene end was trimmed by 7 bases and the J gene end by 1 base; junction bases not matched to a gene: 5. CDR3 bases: TGTGCCAGCACCGCGGGACAGGTGAACACCGGGGAGCTGTTTTTT. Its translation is CASTAGQVNTGELFF.